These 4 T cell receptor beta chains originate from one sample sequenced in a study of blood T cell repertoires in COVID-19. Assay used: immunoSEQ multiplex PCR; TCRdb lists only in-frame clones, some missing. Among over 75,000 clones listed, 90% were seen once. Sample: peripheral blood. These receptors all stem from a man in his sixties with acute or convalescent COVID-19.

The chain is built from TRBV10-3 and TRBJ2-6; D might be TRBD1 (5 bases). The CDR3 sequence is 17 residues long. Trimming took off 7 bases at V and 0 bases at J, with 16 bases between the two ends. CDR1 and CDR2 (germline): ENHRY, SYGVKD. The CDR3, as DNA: TGTGCCATCACCCAGACAGTCCTTCCCTCTGGGGCCAACGTCCTGACTTTC. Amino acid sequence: CAITQTVLPSGANVLTF.

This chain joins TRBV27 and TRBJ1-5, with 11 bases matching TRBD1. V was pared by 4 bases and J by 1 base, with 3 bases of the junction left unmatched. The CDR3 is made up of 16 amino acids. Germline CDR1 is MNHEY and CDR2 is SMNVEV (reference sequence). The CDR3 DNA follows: TGTGCCAGCAGTTCCGGGACAGGGGGAAGCAATCAGCCCCAGCATTTT. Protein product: CASSSGTGGSNQPQHF.

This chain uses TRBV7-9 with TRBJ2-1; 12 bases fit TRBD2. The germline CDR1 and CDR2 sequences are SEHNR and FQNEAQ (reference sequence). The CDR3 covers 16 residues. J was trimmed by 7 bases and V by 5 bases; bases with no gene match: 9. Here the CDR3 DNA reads TGTGCCAGCAGCATACCTAGCGGGAGGGCCTTTAATGAGCAGTTCTTC. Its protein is CASSIPSGRAFNEQFF.

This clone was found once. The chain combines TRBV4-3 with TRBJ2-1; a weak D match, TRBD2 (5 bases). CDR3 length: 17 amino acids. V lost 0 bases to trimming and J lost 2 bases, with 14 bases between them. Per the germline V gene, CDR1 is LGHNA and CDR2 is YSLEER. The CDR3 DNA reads TGCGCCAGCAGCCAAGATAGAAGGAGCGGACCCTACAATGAGCAGTTCTTC. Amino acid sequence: CASSQDRRSGPYNEQFF.